This TCR beta chain was captured in a study of CD8+CD57+ T cells in acquired aplastic anemia (dated by TCRdb to between 2018 and 2020). For context, the study as a whole: DNA extracted from sorted CD4+ and CD8+ cells had a mean of approximately 3.3 ug, with a range of about 0.2 to 30 ug. CD8+CD57+ expansion was defined as frequency above the mean frequency observed in healthy subjects.

Flow cytometry had shown CD8+CD57+ cell expansion in the patients selected for sequencing. Every patient had a diagnosis of severe acquired aplastic anemia based on International Study of Aplastic Anemia and Agranulocytosis and Camitta criteria. Patients had received no therapy at the time of blood sampling. TCR repertoires of sorted CD4+ and CD8+ blood T cells from severe aplastic anemia patients and healthy subjects were deep-sequenced in the study. In the USA, patient enrollment took place under clinicaltrials.gov protocols 00001620, 01623167, 00001397, 00071045, 00081523 and 00961064. Ficoll-Paque density gradient centrifugation was used to isolate peripheral blood mononuclear cells. Before DNA was extracted, CD4+ and CD8+ T cells were sorted using either FACS or magnetic beads. The CDR3, from cysteine to phenylalanine, totals 15 residues. Just CDR3 DNA is preserved here, 45 bases in frame from base 1. The germline V gene encodes CDR1 SNHLY and CDR2 FYNNEI. V loses 4 bases of germline sequence and J loses 4 bases, and the interval between the two ends is 11 bases.

Genomic DNA was used as template for profiling of TCR beta VDJ combinations and CDR3 sequences. An Illumina HiSeq 2000 was the platform used for TCR repertoire sequencing. The paper's data handling went like this. Repertoire assessment relied on Simpson's diversity index, CDR3 size and DJ length profiles, and TRBV/TRBJ rearrangement plots. The most abundant DNA sequence in the deep sequencing data was taken as the immunodominant clone. CDR3 amino acid sequences were checked for sharing across subjects and were also compared against the VDJdb database and published repertoires. TCRdb ran its own pipeline on the public reads, namely fastp trimming at Q25 and MiXCR clone calling, and kept in-frame beta chains. Each entry merges the rows of one CDR3 protein and shows their most common DNA and genes. In this record, the V and J calls reflect TCRdb's handling and not the investigators' own analysis. In all, the sample holds around 500,000 distinct CDR3 sequences, and less than 35% of those were seen once. The ten largest clones capture roughly 0.8% of the sample.

Study-level results and caveats: No significant difference in CD8+ Simpson's diversity was found between patients and healthy controls (P=0.060). Some 30 CD8+ CDR3 sequences were found to be shared between patients and controls, but these sequences appeared to be highly expressed in patients and within the immunodominant clones of the patients.

This clonotype was seen repeatedly, ten times or more. Its antigen is not yet known. The record has no base qualities; no much larger clone is one base away. Input material: sorted CD4+, CD8+, or CD8+CD57+ T cells (not recorded which) from PBMCs. The receptor was derived from a human donor with aplastic anemia. The chain couples TRBV2 to TRBJ2-6, with TRBD1 tentatively as D gene (6 bases match). The DNA sequence follows: TGTGCCAGCAGTGTCGCAGGGGCGGGGGCCAACGTCCTGACTTTC. Its product reads: CASSVAGAGANVLTF.